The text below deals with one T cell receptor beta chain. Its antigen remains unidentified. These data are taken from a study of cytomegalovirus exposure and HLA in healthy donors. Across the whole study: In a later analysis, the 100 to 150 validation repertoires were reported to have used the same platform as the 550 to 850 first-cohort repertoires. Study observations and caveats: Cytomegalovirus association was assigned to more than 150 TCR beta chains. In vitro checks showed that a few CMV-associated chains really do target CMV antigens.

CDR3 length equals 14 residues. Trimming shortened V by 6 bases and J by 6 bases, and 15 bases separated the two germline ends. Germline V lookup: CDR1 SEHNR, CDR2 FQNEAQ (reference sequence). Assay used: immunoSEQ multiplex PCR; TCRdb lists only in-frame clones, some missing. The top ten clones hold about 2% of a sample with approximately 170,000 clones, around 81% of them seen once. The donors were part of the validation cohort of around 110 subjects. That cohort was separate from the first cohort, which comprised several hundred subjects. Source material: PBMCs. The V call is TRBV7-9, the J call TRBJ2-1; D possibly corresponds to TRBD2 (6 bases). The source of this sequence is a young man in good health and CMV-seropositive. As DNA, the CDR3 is TGTGCCAGCAGGGAGGGCCCTAGCCCCAATGAGCAGTTCTTC. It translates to CASREGPSPNEQFF.